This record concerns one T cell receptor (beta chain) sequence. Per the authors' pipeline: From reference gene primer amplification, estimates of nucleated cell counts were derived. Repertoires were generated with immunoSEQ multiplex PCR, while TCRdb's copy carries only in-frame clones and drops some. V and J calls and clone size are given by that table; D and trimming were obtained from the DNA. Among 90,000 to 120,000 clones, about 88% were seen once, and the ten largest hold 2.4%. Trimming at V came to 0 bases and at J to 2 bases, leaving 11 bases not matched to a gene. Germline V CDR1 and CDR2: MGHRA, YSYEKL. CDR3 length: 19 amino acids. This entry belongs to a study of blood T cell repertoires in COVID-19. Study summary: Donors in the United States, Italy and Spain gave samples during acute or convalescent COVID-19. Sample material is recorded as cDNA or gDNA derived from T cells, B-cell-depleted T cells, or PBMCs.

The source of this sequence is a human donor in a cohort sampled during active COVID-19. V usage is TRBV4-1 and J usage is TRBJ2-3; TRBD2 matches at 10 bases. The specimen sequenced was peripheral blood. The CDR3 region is CASSQDLGGLAPPTDTQYF. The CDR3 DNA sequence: TGCGCCAGCAGCCAAGATTTGGGGGGACTAGCGCCTCCCACAGATACGCAGTATTTT.